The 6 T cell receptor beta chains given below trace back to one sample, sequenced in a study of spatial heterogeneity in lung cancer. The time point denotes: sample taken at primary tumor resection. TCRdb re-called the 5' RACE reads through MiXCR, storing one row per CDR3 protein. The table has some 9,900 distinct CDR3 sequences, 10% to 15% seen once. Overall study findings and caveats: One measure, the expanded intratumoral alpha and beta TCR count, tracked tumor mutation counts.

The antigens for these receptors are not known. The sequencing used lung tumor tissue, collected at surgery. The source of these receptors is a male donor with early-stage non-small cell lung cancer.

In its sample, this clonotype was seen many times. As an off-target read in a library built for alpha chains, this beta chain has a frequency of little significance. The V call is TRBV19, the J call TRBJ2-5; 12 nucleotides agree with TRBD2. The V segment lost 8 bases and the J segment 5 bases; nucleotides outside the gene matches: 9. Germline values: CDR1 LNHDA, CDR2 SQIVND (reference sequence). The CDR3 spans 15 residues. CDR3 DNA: TGTGCCAGTGGGGCTAGCGGGAGGGCCGCGGAGACCCAGTACTTC. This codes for CASGASGRAAETQYF. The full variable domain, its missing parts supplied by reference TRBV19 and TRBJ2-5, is DGGITQSPKYLFRKEGQNVTLSCEQNLNHDAMYWYRQDPGQGLRLIYYSQIVNDFQKGDIAEGYSVSREKKESFPLTVTSAQKNPTAFYLCASGASGRAAETQYFGPGTRLLVL.

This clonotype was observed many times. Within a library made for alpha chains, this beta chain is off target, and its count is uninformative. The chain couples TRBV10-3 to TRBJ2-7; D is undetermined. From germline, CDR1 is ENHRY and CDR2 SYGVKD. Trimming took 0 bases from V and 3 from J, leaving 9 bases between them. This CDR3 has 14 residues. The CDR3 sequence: CAISESGENYEQYF. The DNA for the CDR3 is TGTGCCATCAGTGAGTCAGGAGAGAACTACGAGCAGTACTTC.

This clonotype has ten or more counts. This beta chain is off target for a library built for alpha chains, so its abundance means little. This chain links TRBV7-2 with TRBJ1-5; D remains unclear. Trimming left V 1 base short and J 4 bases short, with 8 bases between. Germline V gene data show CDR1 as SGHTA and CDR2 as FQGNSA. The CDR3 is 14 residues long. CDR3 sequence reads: CASSLDWRNQPQHF. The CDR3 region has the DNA TGTGCCAGCAGCTTAGACTGGAGAAATCAGCCCCAGCATTTT.

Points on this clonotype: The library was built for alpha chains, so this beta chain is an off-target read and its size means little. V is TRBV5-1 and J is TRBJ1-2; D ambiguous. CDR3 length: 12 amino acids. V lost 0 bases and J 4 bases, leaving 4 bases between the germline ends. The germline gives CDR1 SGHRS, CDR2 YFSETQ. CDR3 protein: CASSLDAYGYTF. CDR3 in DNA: TGCGCCAGCAGCTTGGATGCCTATGGCTACACCTTC.

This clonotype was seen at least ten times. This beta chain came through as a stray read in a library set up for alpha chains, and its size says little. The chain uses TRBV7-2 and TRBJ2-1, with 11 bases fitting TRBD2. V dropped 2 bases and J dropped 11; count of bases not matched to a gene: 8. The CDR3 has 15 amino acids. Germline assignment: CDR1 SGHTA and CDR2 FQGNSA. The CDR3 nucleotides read TGTGCCAGCAGCTTATGGGGTAGCGGGAGGGGGAAGCAGTTCTTC. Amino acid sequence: CASSLWGSGRGKQFF.

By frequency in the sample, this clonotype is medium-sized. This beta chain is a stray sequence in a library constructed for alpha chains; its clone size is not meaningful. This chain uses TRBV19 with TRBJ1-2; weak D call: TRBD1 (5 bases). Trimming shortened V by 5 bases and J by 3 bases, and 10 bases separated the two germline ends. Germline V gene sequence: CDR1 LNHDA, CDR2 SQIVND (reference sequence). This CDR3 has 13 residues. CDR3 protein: CASSVGQDYGYTF. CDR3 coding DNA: TGTGCCAGTAGTGTAGGACAAGACTATGGCTACACCTTC. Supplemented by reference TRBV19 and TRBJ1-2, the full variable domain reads DGGITQSPKYLFRKEGQNVTLSCEQNLNHDAMYWYRQDPGQGLRLIYYSQIVNDFQKGDIAEGYSVSREKKESFPLTVTSAQKNPTAFYLCASSVGQDYGYTFGSGTRLTVV.